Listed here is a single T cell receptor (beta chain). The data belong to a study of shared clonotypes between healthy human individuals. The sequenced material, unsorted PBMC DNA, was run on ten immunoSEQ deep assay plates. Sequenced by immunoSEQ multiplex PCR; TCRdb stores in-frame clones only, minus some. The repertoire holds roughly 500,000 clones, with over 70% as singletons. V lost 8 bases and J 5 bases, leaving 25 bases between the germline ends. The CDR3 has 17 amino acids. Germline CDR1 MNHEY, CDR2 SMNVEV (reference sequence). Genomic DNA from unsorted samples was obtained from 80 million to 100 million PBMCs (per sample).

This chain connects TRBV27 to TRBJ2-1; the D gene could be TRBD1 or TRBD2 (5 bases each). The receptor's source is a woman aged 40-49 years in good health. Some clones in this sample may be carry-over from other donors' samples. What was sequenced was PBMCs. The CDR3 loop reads CASSSLGVRGGHNEQFF. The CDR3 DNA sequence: TGTGCCAGCTCCAGTCTCGGGGTCCGGGGCGGTCACAATGAGCAGTTCTTC.